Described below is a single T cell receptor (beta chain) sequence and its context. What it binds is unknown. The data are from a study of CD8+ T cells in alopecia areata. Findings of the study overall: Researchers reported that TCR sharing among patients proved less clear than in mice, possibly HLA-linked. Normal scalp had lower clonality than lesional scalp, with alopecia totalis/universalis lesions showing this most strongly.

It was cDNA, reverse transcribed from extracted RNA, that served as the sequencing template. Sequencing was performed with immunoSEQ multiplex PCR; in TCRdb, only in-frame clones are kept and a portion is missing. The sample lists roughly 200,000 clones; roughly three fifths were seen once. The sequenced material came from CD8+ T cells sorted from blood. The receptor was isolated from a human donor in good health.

The CDR3 nucleotides read TGTGCCAGCAGTGCCAACCGGGAGCTGTTTTTT. It encodes CASSANRELFF. The chain carries TRBV2 and TRBJ2-2; the D is unclear. The V gene's germline CDR1 is SNHLY and CDR2 FYNNEI. V was trimmed by 4 bases and J by 9 bases, leaving 6 bases between them. This CDR3 is 11 amino acids long.